This T cell receptor (beta chain) was captured in a study of Ad26.COV2.S vaccination and SARS-CoV-2 variants. For the study at large: Enrolled in COV1001, the donor was in the Ad26.COV2.S trial arm, which received the vaccine. Administration of Ad26.COV2.S was intramuscular, either once or twice 56 days apart. Findings and limits, study-wide: People given the vaccine had a wider spike-specific TCR breadth than placebo recipients did.

This table comes from immunoSEQ multiplex PCR, and its TCRdb copy is limited to in-frame clones, with some not included. Of hundreds of thousands of clones listed, around 88% were seen once; the top ten hold around 10%. In its sample, this clone was seen a few times. Antigen unknown. Germline V gene sequence: CDR1 MGHRA, CDR2 YSYEKL. With 5 bases clipped from V and 6 bases from J, the junction kept 7 bases outside the gene matches. The CDR3 is made up of 15 amino acids. Sample treatment: 19 received Ad26.COV2.S at low or high dose, single or two shots; a few received placebo; per-sample allocation not given. Samples analyzed were those drawn on day 63 after the first vaccine or placebo injection. As its vector, the vaccine had Ad26, which expressed Wuhan-strain SARS-CoV-2 spike.

This clonotype was sampled from a person between 18 and 60 years old who received the Ad26.COV2.S COVID-19 vaccine or a placebo. The rearrangement links TRBV4-1 to TRBJ2-1; 10 nucleotides align to TRBD1. The material was peripheral blood, obtained in a trial of Ad26.COV2.S vaccine versus placebo. The DNA of the CDR3 is TGCGCCAGCAGCGGGGGACAGGGGTCCGGCAATGAGCAGTTCTTC. Protein: CASSGGQGSGNEQFF.